The 7 T cell receptor beta chains below were found in one sample sequenced in a study of vaccination and CD4 T cells after COVID-19. The treatment was: roughly 10-day PBMC culture with coronavirus spike peptide pools or control peptides (ViraFEST assay). Cultured CD4+ T cells had their DNA profiled by the Oncomine TCR Beta short-read assay. TCRdb re-derived calls from the PCR reads in MiXCR, one entry per CDR3 protein. The sample has approximately 14,000 distinct CDR3 sequences; around two fifths are singletons. These receptors' antigens are unknown. The sequencing sample was made of CD4+ T cells from blood, cultured in vitro. The receptors stem from a human donor who had recovered from COVID-19.

A single count supports this clonotype. This chain links TRBV5-1 with TRBJ2-1, with 8 bases aligning to TRBD2. J gave up 2 bases and V 4 bases, and 5 bases lay outside the gene matches. Germline V gene data show CDR1 as SGHRS and CDR2 as YFSETQ. The length of the CDR3 is 15 residues. CDR3 region: CASSRGGPAYNEQFF. For the CDR3, the DNA is TGCGCCAGCAGCCGCGGGGGGCCCGCCTACAATGAGCAGTTCTTC.

V gene TRBV7-9 combines with J gene TRBJ2-3; 8 positions agree with TRBD2. CDR3 size: 14 residues. V lost 9 bases to trimming and J lost 1 base; unmatched junction nucleotides: 6. Germline V lookup: CDR1 SEHNR, CDR2 FQNEAQ (reference sequence). The CDR3 DNA reads TGTGCCAGTTCAACTAGCGGAGGCACAGATACGCAGTATTTT. Encoded protein: CASSTSGGTDTQYF.

V and J are TRBV18 and TRBJ2-3; TRBD1 matches 7 bases. CDR1 and CDR2 from the germline V gene are KGHSH and LQKENI. The trim removed 5 bases at V and 5 bases at J, leaving 10 bases unmatched. This CDR3 contains 15 residues. The CDR3 protein is CASSFRQGEGDTQYF. The CDR3, as DNA: TGTGCCAGCTCATTCAGACAGGGTGAGGGAGATACGCAGTATTTT.

The CDR3 sequence is CASSLALRGGQETQYF. The CDR3 DNA follows: TGTGCCAGCAGCTTAGCGCTGCGGGGGGGGCAAGAGACCCAGTACTTC. The rearrangement links TRBV7-2 to TRBJ2-5; 9 nucleotides agree with TRBD2. After removal of 0 bases from V and 2 bases from J, the junction contained 4 bases not matched to a gene. The germline CDR1 and CDR2 sequences are SGHTA and FQGNSA. CDR3 size: 16 residues.

The V gene is TRBV5-1, the J gene TRBJ2-7, with D maybe TRBD1 (5 bases). The CDR3 length is 14 residues. Germline CDR1 SGHRS, CDR2 YFSETQ. Trimming cost V 1 base and J 0 bases, with 8 bases left between them. The CDR3, as DNA: TGCGCCAGCAGCTTGACAGGACCCTCCTACGAGCAGTACTTC. Translating it yields CASSLTGPSYEQYF.

This clonotype showed up just a few times. The V and J genes are TRBV5-1 and TRBJ1-2; 7 positions match TRBD1. Trimming at V came to 5 bases and at J to 5 bases, leaving 12 bases not matched to a gene. Germline CDR1 SGHRS, CDR2 YFSETQ. This CDR3 comprises 15 residues. CDR3 sequence (DNA): TGCGCCAGCAGTCGGAATACCGGGACAGCTTATGGCTACACCTTC. Protein: CASSRNTGTAYGYTF. The complete variable domain, with remaining parts taken from reference TRBV5-1 and TRBJ1-2, reads KAGVTQTPRYLIKTRGQQVTLSCSPISGHRSVSWYQQTPGQGLQFLFEYFSETQRNKGNFPGRFSGRQFSNSRSEMNVSTLELGDSALYLCASSRNTGTAYGYTFGSGTRLTVV.

This clonotype has a handful of counts. This chain uses TRBV2 with TRBJ1-1; D may be TRBD1 (5 bases). This CDR3 is 14 amino acids long. Trimming removed 1 base at V and 6 bases at J, with 12 bases between. Germline V gene sequence: CDR1 SNHLY, CDR2 FYNNEI. This CDR3 reads CASSEEVTDPEAFF. CDR3 DNA: TGTGCCAGCAGTGAAGAGGTGACAGACCCTGAAGCTTTCTTT.